The rows below give T cell receptor beta chains drawn from one sample of a study of blood T cell repertoires in COVID-19. The assay was immunoSEQ multiplex PCR, and TCRdb's table has in-frame clones only and misses some. The sample comprises some 97,000 clones, roughly 79% of which are singletons, and around a third rests with the top ten. Sequencing used peripheral blood. Every receptor here comes from an older man with active or convalescent COVID-19. Each CDR3 is given with its conserved first and last residue. Fields, in order: V gene, clone size, J gene, D gene, CDR3 DNA, CDR3 protein. D genes are given only for firm matches. Size is omitted from some rows. Given values are once, few, many or a class for expanded clones.

TRBV5-1,-,TRBJ2-2,TRBD1,TGCGCCAGCAGCTTGGTCGGGACAGGCGAGGGCACCGGGGAGCTGTTTTTT,CASSLVGTGEGTGELFF
TRBV18,once,TRBJ2-5,TRBD2,TGTGCCAGCTCATCCGGGACTAGCGGGGCCTCTTTTTGGGCCCAGTACTTC,CASSSGTSGASFWAQYF
TRBV6-2/TRBV6-3,-,TRBJ1-2,-,TGTGCCAGCAGTACATTAAGAAACTATGGCTACACCTTC,CASSTLRNYGYTF
TRBV5-1,-,TRBJ2-1,TRBD2,TGCGCCAGCAGCTTGCCGACTAGCGGGGTAAGGAGCTCCTACAATGAGCAGTTCTTC,CASSLPTSGVRSSYNEQFF
TRBV7-3,few,TRBJ2-7,TRBD1,TGTGCCAGCTCCCCGGGACAGACCTACGAGCAGTACTTC,CASSPGQTYEQYF
TRBV30,-,TRBJ2-7,TRBD1,TGTGCCTGGGGGTCAGGGACAGGGATCTCCTACGAGCAGTACTTC,CAWGSGTGISYEQYF
TRBV9,-,TRBJ2-1,TRBD2,TGTGCCAGCAGCGTAGAAGCGGGACTAGCTTACAATGAGCAGTTCTTC,CASSVEAGLAYNEQFF
TRBV7-9,few,TRBJ2-7,-,TGTGCCAGCAGCTCCCCTGTTAAGGGTGGAGGCTACGAGCAGTACTTC,CASSSPVKGGGYEQYF
TRBV30,once,TRBJ1-2,TRBD1,TGTGCCTGGAGTGTAGGGGGACAGGGGGCGTTTGGCTACACCTTC,CAWSVGGQGAFGYTF
TRBV6-5,-,TRBJ1-4,-,TGTGCCAGCAGCAGGGAGGGGTGGGCAAATGAAAAACTGTTTTTT,CASSREGWANEKLFF
TRBV6-1,-,TRBJ1-2,-,TGTGCCAGCAGTGATGGGGTTGAAAGGGAGGTTGGCTACACCTTC,CASSDGVEREVGYTF
TRBV10-3,once,TRBJ1-1,-,TGTGCCATCAGTGATTCGGGGGGCGGCACTGAAGCTTTCTTT,CAISDSGGGTEAFF
TRBV6-4,-,TRBJ1-1,TRBD1,TGTGCCATCACTCCCGGGACAGCAGTGAACACTGAAGCTTTCTTT,CAITPGTAVNTEAFF
TRBV12-3/TRBV12-4,-,TRBJ1-1,-,TGTGCCAGCAGTTTTCCCGGTATCACTGAAGCTTTCTTT,CASSFPGITEAFF
TRBV27,-,TRBJ1-6,TRBD1,TGTGCCAGCAGTTTCGGGACAGGGGCTTCACCCCTCCACTTT,CASSFGTGASPLHF
TRBV7-2,-,TRBJ2-3,TRBD2,TGTGCCAGCAGCTTATACTTCCTCCGGTTAGCGGGAGTAGGAGATACGCAGTATTTT,CASSLYFLRLAGVGDTQYF
TRBV29-1,-,TRBJ2-3,-,TGCAGCGTCGATAAAACCTCCGGGGGAGATACGCAGTATTTT,CSVDKTSGGDTQYF
TRBV18,-,TRBJ1-1,-,TGTGCCAGCTCACCACTGATGTCTGGGAGAGTAGGGAACACTGAAGCTTTCTTT,CASSPLMSGRVGNTEAFF
TRBV30,once,TRBJ1-3,-,TGTGCCTGGAGCCGGTCTCTGGGAAACACCATATATTTT,CAWSRSLGNTIYF
TRBV5-4,-,TRBJ2-7,-,TGTGCCAGCAGCACGATCGACAGGCTTAACTACGAGCAGTACTTC,CASSTIDRLNYEQYF
TRBV19,-,TRBJ2-1,-,TGTGCCAGTAGCTCCGACACGAATGAGCAGTTCTTC,CASSSDTNEQFF
TRBV30,-,TRBJ2-5,TRBD1,TGTGCCTGGACCCCAGGGGGAGAGACCCAGTACTTC,CAWTPGGETQYF
TRBV4-2,-,TRBJ1-2,-,TGTGCCAGCAGCCCCGGGAGGAAGCAAAGCTATGGCTACACCTTC,CASSPGRKQSYGYTF
TRBV2,-,TRBJ1-2,-,TGTGCCAGCAGCCAACAGGGATACAAGGGTAACTATGGCTACACCTTC,CASSQQGYKGNYGYTF
TRBV24-1,-,TRBJ1-2,TRBD1,TGTGCCACCAGTGAATTGGACAGGACTAACTATGGCTACACCTTC,CATSELDRTNYGYTF